The entry below describes one TCR beta chain. The antigen is not known. The record originates from a study of OX40 agonist ivuxolimab in advanced cancers. Study summary: Ivuxolimab is a fully human IgG2 antibody that activates OX40 (CD134).

Clones were sequenced by immunoSEQ multiplex PCR, and TCRdb holds only the in-frame ones, with some missing. Of 45,000 to 60,000 clones detected, 85% to 90% appear once; the ten largest clones hold roughly 6.7%. Broader study findings: Also showing low normalized T-cell clonal expansion were some of the nonresponders.

The sequence derives from an adult with an advanced solid tumor such as melanoma, head and neck, liver or kidney cancer. The specimen comprised CD4+ or CD8+ T cells sorted from blood, sampled in a trial of the OX40 agonist ivuxolimab.

In DNA, the CDR3 is TGCGCCAGCAGCATGGACGCTAGCTCCTACGAGCAGTACTTC. Amino acids: CASSMDASSYEQYF. This chain connects TRBV5-1 to TRBJ2-7; D gene unclear. Looked up from germline, CDR1 is SGHRS and CDR2 is YFSETQ. The CDR3 has 14 amino acids. V was cut by 4 bases and J by 0 bases, with 11 bases left in between.